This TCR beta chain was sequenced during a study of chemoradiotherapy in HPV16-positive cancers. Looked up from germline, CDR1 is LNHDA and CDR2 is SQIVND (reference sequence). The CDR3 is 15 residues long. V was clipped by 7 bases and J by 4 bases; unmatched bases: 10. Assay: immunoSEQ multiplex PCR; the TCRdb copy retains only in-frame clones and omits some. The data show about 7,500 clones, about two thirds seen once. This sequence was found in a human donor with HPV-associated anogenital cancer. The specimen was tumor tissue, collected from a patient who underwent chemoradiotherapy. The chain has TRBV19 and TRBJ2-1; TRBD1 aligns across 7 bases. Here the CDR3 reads CASTRSLTGYNEQFF. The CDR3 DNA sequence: TGTGCCAGTACCCGATCACTGACAGGGTACAATGAGCAGTTCTTC.